These 26 T cell receptor beta chains originate from one sample sequenced in a study of graft-versus-host responses after intestinal transplantation. The protocol was immunoSEQ multiplex PCR, while the TCRdb copy is restricted to in-frame clones and leaves out a portion. The table shows tens of thousands of clones, with approximately 94% occurring only once. Their antigens are not known. The sample consisted of unstimulated CD8+ T cells sorted from spleen or lymph node cells, taken before intestinal transplant. These receptors originate from a human donor who received an intestinal transplant.

CDR3 nucleotides: TGTGCCAGTAGCTTGACAGGGGGCCTCGACCTCTATAGCAATCAGCCCCAGCATTTT. It yields the protein CASSLTGGLDLYSNQPQHF. V is TRBV19 and J is TRBJ1-5; 10 nucleotides align to TRBD1. V lost 6 bases, J lost 0 bases, and 14 bases stayed unmatched. Looked up from germline, CDR1 is LNHDA and CDR2 is SQIVND (reference sequence). The CDR3 covers 19 residues.

The gene calls are TRBV5-6 and TRBJ2-7; TRBD2 matches 10 bases. The CDR3 has 15 amino acids. The V segment lost 4 bases and the J segment 4 bases; nucleotides outside the gene matches: 8. Germline V lookup: CDR1 SGHDT, CDR2 YYEEEE. The CDR3 coding sequence is TGTGCCAGCAGCAGCGGACTAGCGGCTTCTTACGAGCAGTACTTC. Translation: CASSSGLAASYEQYF.

This clone was observed once. The chain joins TRBV6-5 to TRBJ2-7; TRBD1 matches 10 bases. Germline assignment: CDR1 MNHEY and CDR2 SVGAGI. The V gene end was trimmed by 2 bases and the J gene end by 2 bases; junction bases not matched to a gene: 3. The length of the CDR3 is 15 residues. CDR3 in DNA: TGTGCCAGCAGTTACCCGGGACAGGGGCCCTACGAGCAGTACTTC. Residues: CASSYPGQGPYEQYF.

This sequence joins TRBV29-1 and TRBJ2-1, with 9 bases matching TRBD2. The CDR3 is 19 amino acids. V shed 2 bases, J shed 3 bases, and the junction held 17 bases outside the gene matches. CDR1 is SQVTM and CDR2 is ANQGSEA in the germline V gene. This CDR3 reads CSVERSGRIPKELYNEQFF. CDR3 nucleotides: TGCAGCGTTGAACGAAGCGGGAGGATACCTAAGGAGCTCTACAATGAGCAGTTCTTC.

The CDR3: CASSPDRATQYF. As DNA, the CDR3 is TGCGCCAGCAGCCCAGACAGGGCGACGCAGTACTTC. V usage is TRBV4-1 and J usage is TRBJ2-7; 7 bases fit TRBD1. CDR3 length equals 12 residues. Germline trimming cut 4 bases from V and 9 bases from J; bases unmatched to any gene: 6. The V gene's germline CDR1 is MGHRA and CDR2 YSYEKL.

The chain couples TRBV7-6 to TRBJ2-3; D is unresolved. Germline V lookup: CDR1 SGHVS, CDR2 FNYEAQ. The length of the CDR3 is 13 residues. The V end was cut by 1 base, the J end by 6 bases, with 8 bases between. The CDR3 is CASSLVEQDTQYF. The CDR3 DNA reads TGTGCCAGCAGCTTAGTCGAGCAGGATACGCAGTATTTT.

The chain employs TRBV16 and TRBJ1-1; TRBD1 agrees at 8 bases. V shed 1 base and J 1 base; nucleotides not matched to a gene: 5. The CDR3 loop spans 16 amino acids. CDR1 and CDR2 from the germline V gene are KGHSY and FQNENV. Here the CDR3 DNA reads TGTGCCAGCAGCCAATTTTGGGGACAGGCGAACACTGAAGCTTTCTTT. This encodes CASSQFWGQANTEAFF.

This clone was seen only once. This chain links TRBV7-6 with TRBJ2-2; the D gene is possibly TRBD1 (6 bases). V was shortened by 1 base and J by 6 bases, with 12 bases between the two germline ends. The CDR3 consists of 15 residues. CDR1 SGHVS and CDR2 FNYEAQ come from the germline V gene. CDR3 in DNA: TGTGCCAGCAGCTTAGAGGACAGCCTCCCCGGGGAGCTGTTTTTT. Translated: CASSLEDSLPGELFF.

This chain joins TRBV11-2 and TRBJ2-1; D possibly corresponds to TRBD2 (6 bases). Between the trimmed V and J ends, which lost 8 bases and 4 bases, there was a span of 15 bases. The CDR3 runs to 14 residues. Germline V gene lookup returns CDR1 SGHAT and CDR2 FQNNGV. For the CDR3, the DNA is TGTGCCAGCTCCTATGGGGGGTCATACAATGAGCAGTTCTTC. Translated: CASSYGGSYNEQFF.

The rearrangement joins TRBV4-2 to TRBJ2-7; perhaps D is TRBD1 or TRBD2 (5 bases each). This CDR3 comprises 14 residues. V lost 1 base and J 4 bases, leaving 11 bases between the germline ends. Germline assignment: CDR1 LGHNA and CDR2 YNFKEQ. The CDR3 here is CASSQGGPIYEQYF. DNA for the CDR3: TGTGCCAGCAGCCAAGGGGGACCTATTTACGAGCAGTACTTC.

The chain has TRBV15 and TRBJ2-7; 16 bases line up with TRBD2. V lost 2 bases and J lost 3; bases outside the gene matches: 7. The CDR3 is 18 residues long. The germline CDR1 and CDR2 sequences are LNHNV and YYDKDF (reference sequence). Here the CDR3 reads CATSRSGLAGGFGYEQYF. The DNA of the CDR3 is TGTGCCACCAGCAGATCGGGACTAGCGGGGGGGTTCGGCTACGAGCAGTACTTC.

In this sample, this clone turned up once. The V and J genes are TRBV11-1 and TRBJ2-7; 16 bases map to TRBD2. The CDR3 covers 19 residues. Germline assignment: CDR1 SGHAT and CDR2 FQDESV (reference sequence). V gave up 5 bases and J gave up 5 bases; unmatched junction bases: 15. The CDR3 DNA is TGTGCCAGCAGCCGTTACGGGACTAGCGGGAGGGTCAGACGGGACGAGCAGTACTTC. Its translation is CASSRYGTSGRVRRDEQYF. Combining the CDR3 with reference TRBV11-1 and TRBJ2-7 gives the whole variable domain EAEVAQSPRYKITEKSQAVAFWCDPISGHATLYWYRQILGQGPELLVQFQDESVVDDSQLPKDRFSAERLKGVDSTLKIQPAELGDSAMYLCASSRYGTSGRVRRDEQYFGPGTRLTVT.

V gene TRBV28 combines with J gene TRBJ2-3, with 9 bases matching TRBD2. This CDR3 region has 15 residues. Germline V CDR1 and CDR2: MDHEN, SYDVKM. The trim removed 3 bases at V and 6 bases at J, leaving 7 bases unmatched. The CDR3 DNA reads TGTGCCAGCAGTTTGCTAGCGGGACCTTTTGATACGCAGTATTTT. As protein: CASSLLAGPFDTQYF.

The chain employs TRBV28 and TRBJ1-1; D may be TRBD1 (6 bases). V lost 6 bases, J lost 4 bases, and 18 bases lay in between. The germline gives CDR1 MDHEN, CDR2 SYDVKM. The CDR3 is 15 amino acids. CDR3 sequence reads: CASSCARGLCTEAFF. Here the CDR3 DNA reads TGTGCCAGCAGCTGCGCCCGGGGGCTGTGCACTGAAGCTTTCTTT.

The chain uses TRBV2 and TRBJ2-1; TRBD2 matches 12 bases. CDR1 and CDR2 from the germline V gene are SNHLY and FYNNEI. The CDR3 covers 17 residues. V gave up 3 bases and J gave up 8 bases; unmatched junction bases: 11. The CDR3 is CASSDLTGTSGFDEQFF. CDR3 DNA: TGTGCCAGCAGTGATCTAACCGGGACTAGCGGGTTCGATGAGCAGTTCTTC.

The J gene is TRBJ2-3, the V gene TRBV2; D might be TRBD1 (5 bases). Germline CDR1 and CDR2: SNHLY and FYNNEI. The CDR3 contains 15 residues. V shed 8 bases and J shed 5 bases, with 20 bases lying between them. DNA of the CDR3: TGTGCCAGCGCCCTCGGTACAGGTAGTCGAGATACGCAGTATTTT. Encoded protein: CASALGTGSRDTQYF.

This chain links TRBV5-1 with TRBJ2-7; 7 nucleotides align to TRBD1. Trimming cost V 4 bases and J 0 bases; bases outside gene matches: 10. In germline, CDR1 is SGHRS, CDR2 YFSETQ. The CDR3 runs to 16 residues. CDR3 amino acids: CASSRSLDRPSYEQYF. CDR3 in DNA: TGCGCCAGCAGCCGAAGTTTGGACAGGCCCTCCTACGAGCAGTACTTC.

V gene TRBV5-1 combines with J gene TRBJ2-5; TRBD1 aligns across 8 bases. This CDR3 is built from 14 residues. From germline, CDR1 is SGHRS and CDR2 YFSETQ. V lost 3 bases and J lost 7; bases outside the gene matches: 8. The CDR3 nucleotides are TGCGCCAGCAGCTCATCCGGACAGGGTGGGACCCAGTACTTC. Amino acid sequence: CASSSSGQGGTQYF. Combining the CDR3 with reference TRBV5-1 and TRBJ2-5 gives the whole variable domain KAGVTQTPRYLIKTRGQQVTLSCSPISGHRSVSWYQQTPGQGLQFLFEYFSETQRNKGNFPGRFSGRQFSNSRSEMNVSTLELGDSALYLCASSSSGQGGTQYFGPGTRLLVL.

On this clone: No conserved phenylalanine or tryptophan is present at the end of the CDR3, so a read error is the likely explanation. The V and J genes are TRBV27 and TRBJ1-5, with D possibly being TRBD1 (6 bases). V was shortened by 5 bases and J by 5 bases, with 19 bases between the two germline ends. Germline CDR1 and CDR2: MNHEY and SMNVEV (reference sequence). CDR3 length equals 16 residues. CDR3 amino acids: CASSPSAGEVDQPQHL. As DNA, the CDR3 is TGTGCCAGCAGTCCCTCAGCAGGGGAAGTTGATCAGCCCCAGCATCTT.

The V gene is TRBV29-1, the J gene TRBJ2-7; D may be TRBD2 (8 bases). Germline CDR1 is SQVTM and CDR2 is ANQGSEA. This CDR3 has 17 residues. Trimming stripped 0 bases from V and 4 bases from J, with 22 bases between. In DNA form, the CDR3 reads TGCAGCGTTGAAGATGTGAAGGGGGCCAGCGGGAGTTACGAGCAGTACTTC. Its translation: CSVEDVKGASGSYEQYF.

This rearrangement joins TRBV5-1 to TRBJ2-2; 7 bases fit TRBD2. V lost 5 bases to trimming and J lost 6 bases; unmatched junction nucleotides: 10. The length of the CDR3 is 15 residues. Per germline, CDR1 SGHRS and CDR2 YFSETQ. CDR3 sequence (DNA): TGCGCCAGCAGACTACTCGGGGAGGGAGCCGGGGAGCTGTTTTTT. Residues: CASRLLGEGAGELFF.

This clone was counted once. The chain links TRBV27 to TRBJ2-5; D not certain. Germline CDR1 reads MNHEY; CDR2 reads SMNVEV (reference sequence). This CDR3 has 14 residues. V dropped 5 bases and J dropped 2 bases, with 12 bases sitting between them. CDR3 nucleotide sequence: TGTGCCAGCAGTCCCGTGGAGAGGCAAGAGACCCAGTACTTC. It specifies CASSPVERQETQYF.

The rearrangement uses TRBV7-3 and TRBJ2-2; the D is unclear. Germline CDR1 and CDR2: SGHTA and FQGTGA. CDR3 length equals 12 residues. Trimming removed 5 bases at V and 3 bases at J, with 4 bases between. CDR3 bases: TGTGCCAGCAGCACTTACACCGGGGAGCTGTTTTTT. Protein: CASSTYTGELFF.

J is TRBJ1-5 and V is TRBV30; D is unclear. Germline loops: CDR1 GTSNPN, CDR2 SVGIG (reference sequence). The CDR3 is 16 residues long. The V end was cut by 2 bases, the J end by 0 bases, with 14 bases between. CDR3 loop: CAWSSPDGYSNQPQHF. Written as DNA, the CDR3 is TGTGCCTGGAGTTCACCGGACGGGTATAGCAATCAGCCCCAGCATTTT.

The V and J genes are TRBV5-4 and TRBJ2-7; weak D call: TRBD2 (5 bases). V lost 2 bases and J lost 5, with 17 bases in between. CDR3 size: 15 residues. Germline CDR1 reads SGHNT; CDR2 reads YYREEE (reference sequence). For the CDR3, the DNA is TGTGCCAGCAGCTTCGCTAGCCCTTTGTTCGACGAGCAGTACTTC. This codes for CASSFASPLFDEQYF.

J is TRBJ1-1 and V is TRBV5-4, with 7 bases identical to TRBD1. Trimming took 4 bases from V and 7 from J; bases not matched to a gene: 10. The germline gives CDR1 SGHNT, CDR2 YYREEE (reference sequence). The CDR3 runs 14 residues. The CDR3 protein is CASSGEGDRLEAFF. In DNA form, the CDR3 reads TGTGCCAGCAGCGGGGAGGGGGACAGACTTGAAGCTTTCTTT.